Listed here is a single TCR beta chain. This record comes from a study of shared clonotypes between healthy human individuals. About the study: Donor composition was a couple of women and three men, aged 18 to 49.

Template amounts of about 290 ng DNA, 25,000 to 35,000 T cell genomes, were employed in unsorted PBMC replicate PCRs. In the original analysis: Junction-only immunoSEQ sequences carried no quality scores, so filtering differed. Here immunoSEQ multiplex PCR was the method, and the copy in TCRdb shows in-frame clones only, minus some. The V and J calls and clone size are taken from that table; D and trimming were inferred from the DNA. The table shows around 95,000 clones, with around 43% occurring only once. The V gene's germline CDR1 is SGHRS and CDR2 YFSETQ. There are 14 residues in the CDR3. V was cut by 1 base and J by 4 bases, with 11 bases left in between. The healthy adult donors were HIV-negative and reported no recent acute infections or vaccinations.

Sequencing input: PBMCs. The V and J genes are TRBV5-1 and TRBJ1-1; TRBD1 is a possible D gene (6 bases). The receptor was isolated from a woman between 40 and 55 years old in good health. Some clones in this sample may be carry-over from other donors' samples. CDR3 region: CASSLRTGFTEAFF. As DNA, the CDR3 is TGCGCCAGCAGCTTGCGAACAGGGTTCACTGAAGCTTTCTTT.